The 20 T cell receptor beta chains presented below share a single source sample, sequenced in a study of beta chain features in type 1 diabetes. cDNA synthesis used the whole RNA isolate, giving expressed TCRB sequences. Assay used: immunoSEQ multiplex PCR; TCRdb lists only in-frame clones, some missing. The data hold hundreds of thousands of clones, with about 29% observed a single time. The sequenced sample consisted of naive CD4+ T cells from blood. The receptors were gathered from a man aged 18 to 30 in good health.

This clone was observed a few times. J is TRBJ2-2 and V is TRBV5-1; TRBD1 or TRBD2 may be the D gene (5 bases each). The CDR3 is made up of 14 amino acids. Germline-derived CDR1 and CDR2 are SGHRS and YFSETQ. The V gene lost 4 bases and the J gene lost 6 bases, with 13 bases spanning the gap. This CDR3 reads CASSVGTLAGELFF. CDR3 nucleotides: TGCGCCAGCAGCGTCGGGACCCTAGCCGGGGAGCTGTTTTTT.

The gene calls are TRBV29-1 and TRBJ2-3, with no clear D. V was shortened by 4 bases and J by 0 bases, with 5 bases between the two germline ends. Germline CDR1 SQVTM, CDR2 ANQGSEA. This CDR3 has 12 residues. The CDR3 is CSVGQSTDTQYF. CDR3 in DNA: TGCAGCGTTGGGCAGAGCACAGATACGCAGTATTTT.

This chain uses TRBV28 with TRBJ2-2, with unresolved D. Germline CDR1 reads MDHEN; CDR2 reads SYDVKM. The length of the CDR3 is 12 residues. Trimming stripped 8 bases from V and 5 bases from J, with 9 bases between. The chain's CDR3 is CASAKVTGELFF. The CDR3 DNA sequence: TGTGCCAGCGCCAAGGTTACCGGGGAGCTGTTTTTT.

This clone was counted a few times. V usage is TRBV29-1 and J usage is TRBJ2-1; 7 bases are shared with TRBD1. This CDR3 spans 14 amino acids. The V segment lost 3 bases and the J segment 4 bases; nucleotides outside the gene matches: 6. Germline V CDR1 and CDR2: SQVTM, ANQGSEA. DNA for the CDR3: TGCAGCGTTGATCTATACAGGGGTTACAATGAGCAGTTCTTC. Its translation: CSVDLYRGYNEQFF.

V gene TRBV14 combines with J gene TRBJ2-7; no definite D call. The germline CDR1 and CDR2 sequences are SGHDN and FVKESK. The CDR3 runs to 12 residues. Trimming took 3 bases from V and 4 from J, leaving 7 bases between them. Here the CDR3 reads CASSHAGYEQYF. The DNA for the CDR3 is TGTGCCAGCAGCCACGCAGGTTACGAGCAGTACTTC.

The rearrangement joins TRBV9 to TRBJ2-7, with 7 bases lining up with TRBD2. This CDR3 is 14 amino acids long. The trim removed 8 bases at V and 3 bases at J, leaving 11 bases unmatched. CDR1 and CDR2 (germline): SGDLS, YYNGEE. The CDR3 nucleotides read TGTGCCAGTTCCCCCCCCGGCGGGGGCTACGAGCAGTACTTC. This codes for CASSPPGGGYEQYF.

This chain uses TRBV7-8 with TRBJ2-3; maybe TRBD2 (6 bases). The CDR3 consists of 17 residues. Germline CDR1 SGHVS, CDR2 FQNEAQ. Trimming took off 0 bases at V and 3 bases at J, with 16 bases between the two ends. The CDR3 is CASSLARMGRGTDTQYF. The CDR3 coding sequence is TGTGCCAGCAGCTTAGCCCGAATGGGGCGGGGTACAGATACGCAGTATTTT. Filled out from reference TRBV7-8 and TRBJ2-3, the complete variable domain reads GAGVSQSPRYKVAKRGQDVALRCDPISGHVSLFWYQQALGQGPEFLTYFQNEAQLDKSGLPSDRFFAERPEGSVSTLKIQRTQQEDSAVYLCASSLARMGRGTDTQYFGPGTRLTVL.

This clone was counted only a few times. The rearrangement uses TRBV15 and TRBJ2-7; 10 positions agree with TRBD2. The CDR3 has 15 amino acids. Germline CDR1 reads LNHNV; CDR2 reads YYDKDF (reference sequence). The ends lost 3 bases at V and 0 bases at J; junction bases unmatched: 2. DNA for the CDR3: TGTGCCACCAGCAGGCTAGCGGGAGCCTCCTACGAGCAGTACTTC. It encodes CATSRLAGASYEQYF.

The V gene is TRBV9, the J gene TRBJ2-5, with D perhaps matching TRBD1 (5 bases). V was clipped by 4 bases and J by 5 bases, with 15 bases between them. Germline V gene data show CDR1 as SGDLS and CDR2 as YYNGEE. CDR3 length: 14 residues. The CDR3 protein is CASSSSVAGETQYF. In DNA, the CDR3 is TGTGCCAGCAGCTCGTCCGTTGCAGGGGAGACCCAGTACTTC.

The chain uses TRBV6-5 and TRBJ2-6; D may be TRBD1 (5 bases). In germline, CDR1 is MNHEY, CDR2 SVGAGI. V was trimmed by 0 bases and J by 3 bases, leaving 9 bases between them. CDR3 size: 16 residues. This chain's CDR3 is CASSYSQGFGANVLTF. The CDR3 region has the DNA TGTGCCAGCAGTTACTCGCAGGGCTTTGGGGCCAACGTCCTGACTTTC.

The chain combines TRBV15 with TRBJ1-2; D unclear. The CDR3 has 17 amino acids. The V end lost 0 bases, the J end lost 4 bases, and 18 bases lay between the germline ends. Germline CDR1 LNHNV, CDR2 YYDKDF (reference sequence). The CDR3 nucleotides are TGTGCCACCAGCAGAGATCTGGCGGAGGTGCTGGGCTATGGCTACACCTTC. Amino acids: CATSRDLAEVLGYGYTF.

The chain carries TRBV5-1 and TRBJ2-7; no definite D call. The CDR3 runs to 13 residues. V was trimmed by 5 bases and J by 3 bases, leaving 12 bases between them. CDR1 and CDR2 from the germline V gene are SGHRS and YFSETQ. The CDR3 loop is CASSYADRYEQYF. CDR3 nucleotide sequence: TGCGCCAGCAGTTATGCTGACCGCTACGAGCAGTACTTC.

This chain links TRBV29-1 with TRBJ1-1; D uncertain. This CDR3 has 12 amino acids. The V gene's germline CDR1 is SQVTM and CDR2 ANQGSEA. Trimming took off 7 bases at V and 0 bases at J, with 9 bases between the two ends. The CDR3 spells CSAEEVNTEAFF. The CDR3 DNA follows: TGCAGCGCGGAGGAGGTGAACACTGAAGCTTTCTTT.

The V gene is TRBV7-3, the J gene TRBJ2-1, with TRBD2 as a possible D gene (5 bases). Deletions cut 2 bases from V and 2 bases from J, with 13 bases between. CDR3 length equals 16 residues. Germline CDR1 reads SGHTA; CDR2 reads FQGTGA. Here the CDR3 DNA reads TGTGCCAGCAGCTTAGATTCGAGCGGCCCCTACAATGAGCAGTTCTTC. It codes for CASSLDSSGPYNEQFF.

This sequence joins TRBV30 and TRBJ2-7, with a tentative D call TRBD1 (6 bases). V lost 4 bases, J lost 2 bases, and 21 bases lay in between. This CDR3 is 16 amino acids long. The V gene's germline CDR1 is GTSNPN and CDR2 SVGIG (reference sequence). Written as DNA, the CDR3 is TGTGCCTGGAAGGACTTACCGGGACAATACGCCTACGAGCAGTACTTC. Translating gives CAWKDLPGQYAYEQYF.

This rearrangement joins TRBV7-9 to TRBJ2-3; 9 bases agree with TRBD2. CDR1 and CDR2 (germline): SEHNR, FQNEAQ (reference sequence). J was trimmed by 1 base and V by 4 bases; bases with no gene match: 6. This CDR3 spans 16 amino acids. The CDR3 nucleotides are TGTGCCAGCAGCTATCGTAGCGGGAGCGGCACAGATACGCAGTATTTT. It encodes CASSYRSGSGTDTQYF.

The genes are TRBV29-1 and TRBJ2-7; D is perhaps TRBD2 (6 bases). The CDR3 spans 12 residues. Looked up from germline, CDR1 is SQVTM and CDR2 is ANQGSEA. V was cut by 7 bases and J by 6 bases, with 16 bases left in between. The CDR3 sequence is CSAEGRGGEQYF. The CDR3, as DNA: TGCAGCGCGGAGGGACGGGGAGGCGAGCAGTACTTC.

The chain is built from TRBV30 and TRBJ1-1; the D is unclear. Germline V CDR1 and CDR2: GTSNPN, SVGIG (reference sequence). V was pared by 4 bases and J by 1 base, with 13 bases between. The CDR3 length is 14 residues. CDR3 protein: CAWIPRTGNTEAFF. Written as DNA, the CDR3 is TGTGCCTGGATTCCTAGGACGGGGAACACTGAAGCTTTCTTT.

The gene calls are TRBV28 and TRBJ2-1, with 8 bases fitting TRBD1. V was pared by 3 bases and J by 6 bases, with 7 bases of the junction left unmatched. Germline assignment: CDR1 MDHEN and CDR2 SYDVKM. The CDR3 consists of 15 residues. The CDR3 bases are TGTGCCAGCAGTTTCCGGACAGGGCGGATCAATGAGCAGTTCTTC. This translates into CASSFRTGRINEQFF.

The gene calls are TRBV6-5 and TRBJ2-1; TRBD1 matches at 9 bases. This CDR3 has 15 amino acids. V was pared by 2 bases and J by 6 bases, with 5 bases of the junction left unmatched. The germline CDR1 and CDR2 sequences are MNHEY and SVGAGI. CDR3 sequence: CASSYGTGRANEQFF. In DNA, the CDR3 is TGTGCCAGCAGTTACGGGACAGGGAGAGCCAATGAGCAGTTCTTC.